A single T cell receptor beta chain is shown here with its context. Its antigen remains unidentified. It has no much larger one-base neighbor in the sample; base qualities were not kept. The sample is drawn from a study of blood T cell repertoires in COVID-19 (dated by TCRdb to between 2020 and 2021). As for the study more broadly: The collaborator samples originated in the United States, Italy and Spain and spanned the acute and convalescent phases of COVID-19. Where available, HLA class I and class II types were taken from metadata supplied by the sample provider and were not determined by assay-based typing. The dataset comprised deeply sampled blood TCRbeta repertoires from subjects exposed to, actively infected with, or recovered from COVID-19. The samples were drawn from the first 160 participants of the ongoing ImmuneRACE study and from over a thousand subjects provided by 6 global collaborators. The prospective study material was composed of cDNA or gDNA derived from T cells, B-cell-depleted T cells, or PBMCs. The repertoires were released in a freely available public database intended as a resource for research on the immune response to SARS-CoV-2. Sample metadata almost always included a de-identified subject ID, COVID-19 status, age in years and sex.

Overall study results and their limits: Clinical and demographic metadata were provided uncurated, with the amount varying by source and participant.

TCRbeta CDR3 regions were amplified from genomic DNA by means of the immunoSEQ Assay, a bias-controlled multiplex PCR. The published analysis was carried out like this. Nucleated cell counts per sample were estimated from amplification of reference gene primers within the assay. To quantify the absolute abundance of each unique TCRbeta CDR3 rearrangement, sequence reads were collapsed and filtered. For each sample, productive Simpson clonality was calculated as the square root of Simpson's diversity index across productive rearrangements. In TCRdb, the immuneACCESS table is reduced to in-frame sequences with V and J assigned. These tables do not hold every clone; where another copy was compared, an unresolved V gene accounts for under half, and the others remain unexplained. That table gives V, J and clone size, and the DNA gave D and trimming. This sample holds roughly 280,000 clones; roughly 87% were observed only once. The top ten clones comprise roughly 2% of the sample.

Samples from volunteer blood donors who had recovered from COVID-19 were contributed by a second Seattle source. The collaborating institutions used their own protocols to collect whole blood in K2EDTA tubes. Collaborator samples were shipped for TCRbeta analysis as frozen whole blood, isolated PBMCs, or DNA extracted from either sample type. CDR1 and CDR2 (GTSNPN, SVGIG) derive from the germline V gene (reference sequence). Clipping removes 0 bases from V and 6 bases from J, with 11 as the unmatched junction base count. From the cysteine through the phenylalanine, the CDR3 covers 16 amino acids. Only CDR3 DNA remains: 48 bases, in frame from the first base.

This TCR came from a woman aged 45-65 years who had recovered from COVID-19. Sequences were obtained from peripheral blood. The V and J segments used are TRBV30 and TRBJ1-5; the junction holds 7 bases that match TRBD1. In nucleotides, the sequence is TGTGCCTGGAGTGTACAGGGGCAGGGACTTAGTCAGCCCCAGCATTTT. Translation gives CAWSVQGQGLSQPQHF. The entire variable domain, with the stretches around the CDR3 drawn from the reference TRBV30 and TRBJ1-5 proteins, is SQTIHQWPATLVQPVGSPLSLECTVEGTSNPNLYWYRQAAGRGLQLLFYSVGIGQISSEVPQNLSASRPQDRQFILSSKKLLLSDSGFYLCAWSVQGQGLSQPQHFGDGTRLSIL.